Presented here are 22 T cell receptor beta chains from one specimen sequenced in a study of CD8+ T cells in alopecia areata. Cell sorting was performed on pooled cutaneous lymph node cells with CD4, CD8alpha, NKG2D, NKG2ACE and other markers. Extracted RNA was reverse transcribed, and the resulting cDNA served as sequencing template. Repertoires were generated with immunoSEQ multiplex PCR, while TCRdb's copy carries only in-frame clones and drops some. The sample was found to contain over 15,000 clones, and every one recurs. Sequenced sample: CD8+ T cells sorted from a lymph node. The receptors here all came from a C3H/HeJ mouse with alopecia areata. This line is of MHC haplotype H2-k.

This clone has a handful of counts. The genes and germline here are from mouse. The sequence runs out 4 residues before the end of the CDR3; the remainder is reconstructed from the germline J gene. The J gene is TRBJ2-7, the V gene TRBV1; 8 bases match TRBD2. From germline, CDR1 is NSQYPW and CDR2 LRSPGD (reference sequence). V shed 0 bases and J 0 bases; nucleotides not matched to a gene: 4. The CDR3 is 16 residues long. The sequenced CDR3 bases are TGCACCTGCAGTGCAGATGGGGGGGGGAGCTCCTAT. Translated, it gives CTCSADGGGSSY. The full CDR3 protein reads CTCSADGGGSSYEQYF.

Regarding this clone: Each gene name is a mouse one. The CDR3 DNA, read in part, is TGTGCCAGCAGCCAGGGGGTCGGCCAAAAC. As protein: CASSQGVGQN. From start to end, the CDR3 is CASSQGVGQNTLYF. The genes are TRBV14 and TRBJ2-4, with 7 bases that match TRBD1. The read stops 4 residues short of the end of the CDR3; the missing end is completed from the germline J gene. Trimming removed 5 bases from V and 3 bases from J; junction bases left unmatched: 6. This CDR3 region has 14 residues. The germline V gene has CDR1 SGHDT and CDR2 FRDEAV.

This clone was detected ten times or more. Mouse gene names apply. The read ends 4 residues shy of where the CDR3 ends; the end is completed using the germline J gene. The gene calls are TRBV13-3 and TRBJ2-3; 12 nucleotides match TRBD2. Looked up from germline, CDR1 is NNHDY and CDR2 is SYVADS. The CDR3 has 15 residues. V was pared by 4 bases and J by 3 bases, with 3 bases of the junction left unmatched. CDR3 residues: CASSRLGGRAETLYF. Partial CDR3 DNA: TGTGCCAGCAGTCGACTGGGGGGGCGGGCAGAA.

This clone was seen ten or more times. Mouse gene names and germline throughout. The DNA ends 4 residues before the CDR3 does, and the rest of the CDR3 is filled in from the germline J gene. The chain combines TRBV13-3 with TRBJ2-3; the match to TRBD2 covers 11 bases. V trimming: 5 bases; J trimming: 2 bases; junction bases outside the gene matches: 4. Per the germline V gene, CDR1 is NNHDY and CDR2 is SYVADS. The CDR3 extends over 15 amino acids. Here the CDR3 reads CASRRDWGSAETLYF. The part of the CDR3 DNA that was read is TGTGCCAGCAGGAGGGACTGGGGGTCTGCAGAA.

In the case of this clone: Gene names follow the mouse nomenclature. The read falls 4 residues short of the CDR3 end, and the missing part is taken from the germline J gene. The chain uses TRBV12-1 and TRBJ1-2; D not certain. The CDR3 is made up of 14 amino acids. The V end was cut by 2 bases, the J end by 0 bases, with 9 bases between. Germline loops: CDR1 SGHSN, CDR2 HYEKVE. CDR3: CASSQTTANSDYTF. The covered CDR3 bases are TGTGCCAGCTCTCAGACAACCGCAAACTCC.

With respect to this clone: Gene names and germline match the mouse. The read stops 4 residues short of the end of the CDR3; the missing end is completed from the germline J gene. The chain carries TRBV1 and TRBJ2-5; 7 nucleotides align to TRBD1. Germline V gives CDR1 NSQYPW, CDR2 LRSPGD (reference sequence). The CDR3 contains 14 residues. Trimming took 3 bases from V and 3 from J; bases not matched to a gene: 3. The CDR3 bases that were read are TGCACCTGCAGTGCCCCGGGACAGCAAGAC. Translation: CTCSAPGQQD. The CDR3 as a whole reads CTCSAPGQQDTQYF.

Comments on this clone: Gene names are mouse gene names. The read finishes 4 residues shy of the CDR3 end, and the germline J gene is used to complete it. The V gene is TRBV19, the J gene TRBJ2-1; TRBD2 matches 9 bases. With V trimmed by 2 bases and J by 1 base, 4 bases remained unmatched. Germline-derived CDR1 and CDR2 are FNHDT and SITEND (reference sequence). The CDR3 runs 16 residues. The chain's CDR3 is CASSILLGGNYAEQFF. Partial CDR3 DNA: TGTGCCAGCAGTATCCTCCTGGGGGGGAACTATGCT.

This clone was picked up many times. Genes here carry mouse names. The read comes to an end 4 residues before the CDR3 does, leaving the germline J gene to fill in the end. The chain recombines TRBV13-3 with TRBJ2-7, with 9 nucleotides matching TRBD2. J was trimmed by 0 bases and V by 5 bases; bases with no gene match: 6. Per germline, CDR1 NNHDY and CDR2 SYVADS. This CDR3 contains 15 residues. The DNA read from the CDR3 is TGTGCCAGCAGCAACGGACTGGGGAGCTCCTAT. Its translation: CASSNGLGSSY. The entire CDR3 sequence reads CASSNGLGSSYEQYF.

This clone was observed at least ten times. The protein given in TCRdb and the translation of the DNA differ at residue 12, and the sequence presented here derives from the DNA. Gene names denote mouse genes. This CDR3 reads CASSDEDRGGNTLYF. The CDR3 bases that were read are TGTGCCAGCAGTGATGAGGACAGGGGGGGAAATACG. This chain uses TRBV13-3 with TRBJ1-3; 10 bases map to TRBD1. The CDR3 is cut off 3 residues early in the read; its end comes from the germline J gene. Germline V gene data show CDR1 as NNHDY and CDR2 as SYVADS. The V gene end was trimmed by 0 bases and the J gene end by 4 bases; junction bases not matched to a gene: 1. CDR3 length: 15 amino acids. Looking up the rest from reference TRBV13-3 and TRBJ1-3 gives the full variable domain: EAAVTQSPRSKVAVTGGKVTLSCHQTNNHDYMYWYRQDTGHGLRLIHYSYVADSTEKGDIPDGYKASRPSQENFSLILELASLSQTAVYFCASSDEDRGGNTLYFGEGSRLIVV.

This clone was counted at least ten times. Gene names follow the mouse nomenclature. Coverage ceases 4 residues before the CDR3 finishes, and the germline J gene fills in the end. The chain employs TRBV16 and TRBJ2-7; 11 bases fit TRBD2. The CDR3 covers 15 residues. Per germline, CDR1 SGHSA and CDR2 FRNQAP. The part of the CDR3 DNA that was read is TGTGCAAGCAGCGGACTGGGGGGCCCTCAGTAT. This encodes CASSGLGGPQY. The whole CDR3 region reads CASSGLGGPQYEQYF.

With regard to this clone: Each gene name is a mouse one. The read finishes 4 residues shy of the CDR3 end, and the germline J gene is used to complete it. The chain joins TRBV14 to TRBJ1-1; the D gene is possibly TRBD1 (5 bases). There are 12 residues in the CDR3. Germline V gene sequence: CDR1 SGHDT, CDR2 FRDEAV. The CDR3 here is CASSLGGREVFF. The sequenced part of the CDR3 DNA is TGTGCCAGCAGTTTGGGGGGGAGA.

This clone appeared many times. Any gene name here is a mouse gene name. The read halts 4 residues ahead of the CDR3 end, with the missing end drawn from the germline J gene. The chain combines TRBV1 with TRBJ2-2, with D possibly matching TRBD1 (6 bases). This CDR3 is 15 amino acids long. Per germline, CDR1 NSQYPW and CDR2 LRSPGD (reference sequence). Trimming cost V 0 bases and J 2 bases, with 7 bases left between them. This CDR3 reads CTCSAEGHNTGQLYF. The covered CDR3 bases are TGCACCTGCAGTGCAGAGGGACACAACACCGGG.

With respect to this clone: The database protein in TCRdb disagrees with the DNA translation at residue 10; the sequence shown here was translated from the DNA. The genes and germline here are from mouse. The read terminates 3 residues ahead of where the CDR3 ends, so the germline J gene completes it. The chain combines TRBV19 with TRBJ1-6; maybe TRBD1 (6 bases). TRBJ1-6 is an open reading frame, and its role is uncertain. Trimming took off 5 bases at V and 5 bases at J, with 8 bases between the two ends. The CDR3 extends over 13 amino acids. Germline assignment: CDR1 FNHDT and CDR2 SITEND (reference sequence). The CDR3 sequence is CASRQGNNSPLYF. Incomplete CDR3 DNA: TGTGCCAGCAGGCAGGGGAATAATTCGCCC.

In regard to this clone: Gene names follow the mouse nomenclature. The CDR3 is CASSEGQGAPDYTF. Partial CDR3 DNA: TGTGCCAGCAGTGAGGGACAGGGGGCTCCC. The gene calls are TRBV13-3 and TRBJ1-2, with 12 bases that match TRBD1. The read comes to an end 4 residues before the CDR3 does, leaving the germline J gene to fill in the end. Germline loops: CDR1 NNHDY, CDR2 SYVADS. This CDR3 comprises 14 residues.

As to this clone: The genes are named according to mouse. Read sequence stops 4 residues before the CDR3 end, and the germline J gene provides the missing end. V and J are TRBV1 and TRBJ2-3; the match to TRBD1 covers 11 bases. Per the germline V gene, CDR1 is NSQYPW and CDR2 is LRSPGD (reference sequence). The J segment lost 1 base and the V segment lost 0 bases, leaving 3 bases of the junction unmatched. This CDR3 is 17 amino acids long. Partial CDR3 DNA: TGCACCTGCAGTGCAGATGCGGGACAGGGGGGTGCAGAA. Encoded protein: CTCSADAGQGGAE. The full CDR3 protein reads CTCSADAGQGGAETLYF.

In this sample, this clone turned up a few times. Gene names and germline match the mouse. The DNA ends 4 residues before the CDR3 does, and the rest of the CDR3 is filled in from the germline J gene. The chain recombines TRBV19 with TRBJ2-4, with D possibly TRBD1 on 6 matching bases. Between the trimmed V and J ends, which lost 4 bases and 3 bases, there was a span of 12 bases. The CDR3 totals 14 residues. The V gene's germline CDR1 is FNHDT and CDR2 SITEND (reference sequence). The sequenced part of the CDR3 DNA is TGTGCCAGCAGTTTCCGGGACACACAAAAC. This encodes CASSFRDTQN. The full CDR3 reads CASSFRDTQNTLYF.

This clone was seen ten or more times. Mouse gene names apply. The sequenced CDR3 bases are TGTGCCAGCAGTATTCGGGGGGGCAAT. Protein: CASSIRGGN. The entire CDR3 sequence reads CASSIRGGNEQYF. The V call is TRBV19, the J call TRBJ2-7; 8 bases align to TRBD2. The observed sequence ends 4 residues before the CDR3 terminus, with the missing tail filled in from the germline J gene. The CDR3 runs 13 residues. Germline assignment: CDR1 FNHDT and CDR2 SITEND (reference sequence).

This clone was detected only a few times. The gene names given are mouse names. The read gets to within 4 residues of the CDR3 end, and the germline J gene fills in the rest. The same CDR3 is also encoded by other DNA sequences in this sample. This chain uses TRBV13-3 with TRBJ2-7, with 9 positions matching TRBD2. Per germline, CDR1 NNHDY and CDR2 SYVADS. This CDR3 has 13 amino acids. Incomplete CDR3 DNA: TGTGCCAGCAGTGCTGGGGGGGGTTAT. Residues: CASSAGGGY. The full CDR3 protein is CASSAGGGYEQYF.

This clone was counted a few times. Gene names and germline refer to mouse. The read ends 4 residues before the CDR3 terminus; that terminus is restored from the germline J gene. V is TRBV13-1 and J is TRBJ2-4; D may be TRBD2 (6 bases). Germline V gives CDR1 NSHNY, CDR2 SYGAGN. Trimming removed 1 base from V and 0 bases from J, with 12 bases in between. The CDR3 is 16 residues long. Partial CDR3 DNA: TGTGCCAGCAGTGATCGGTGGGGGTCTAGTCAAAAC. Protein product: CASSDRWGSSQN. The complete CDR3 reads CASSDRWGSSQNTLYF.

This clone was observed a handful of times. The gene symbols are mouse symbols. Coverage ceases 4 residues before the CDR3 finishes, and the germline J gene fills in the end. The V and J genes are TRBV1 and TRBJ2-7; 7 positions agree with TRBD2. The CDR3 consists of 13 residues. Germline V gene data show CDR1 as NSQYPW and CDR2 as LRSPGD (reference sequence). CDR3 DNA (partial): TGCACCTGCAGTCCCGGGACTGTTTAT. It yields the protein CTCSPGTVY. The CDR3 reads in full as CTCSPGTVYEQYF.

This clone came up a few times. Germline and genes: mouse. The read stops 4 residues short of the end of the CDR3; the missing end is completed from the germline J gene. The chain recombines TRBV19 with TRBJ2-1, with TRBD1 as a possible D gene (6 bases). This CDR3 region has 13 residues. Between the trimmed V and J ends, which lost 5 bases and 3 bases, there was a span of 9 bases. CDR1 FNHDT and CDR2 SITEND come from the germline V gene (reference sequence). The CDR3 loop is CASSRDIYAEQFF. The covered CDR3 bases are TGTGCCAGCAGCCGGGACATCTATGCT.

This clone was recorded at least ten times. Gene names follow the mouse nomenclature. Coverage ceases 4 residues before the CDR3 finishes, and the germline J gene fills in the end. The chain is built from TRBV1 and TRBJ2-7, with D tentatively TRBD2 (5 bases). Germline-derived CDR1 and CDR2 are NSQYPW and LRSPGD (reference sequence). The CDR3 runs 14 residues. CDR3 DNA (partial): TGCACCTGCAGTGCAGATAGGACTTTATAT. Amino acids: CTCSADRTLY. The entire CDR3 protein reads CTCSADRTLYEQYF.